This TCR beta chain was sequenced during a study of T-cell memory formation after mild COVID-19. A single record per CDR3 protein comes from TCRdb applying MiXCR to the 5' RACE reads. The repertoire holds under 110,000 distinct CDR3 sequences, with approximately 15% as singletons. Germline V gene data show CDR1 as GTSNPN and CDR2 as SVGIG (reference sequence). The CDR3 runs 12 residues. V was trimmed by 3 bases and J by 12 bases, leaving 17 bases between them. This clonotype was sampled from an adult woman who had mild COVID-19 (a few samples of this study predate the infection). Cell type and time point are not known. Source material: PBMCs or a T cell subset sorted from them (not recorded which). This chain uses TRBV30 with TRBJ2-5, with D perhaps TRBD2 (5 bases). CDR3 region: CAWSANPGLEYF. The CDR3 DNA sequence: TGTGCCTGGAGCGCAAACCCAGGACTGGAGTACTTC.